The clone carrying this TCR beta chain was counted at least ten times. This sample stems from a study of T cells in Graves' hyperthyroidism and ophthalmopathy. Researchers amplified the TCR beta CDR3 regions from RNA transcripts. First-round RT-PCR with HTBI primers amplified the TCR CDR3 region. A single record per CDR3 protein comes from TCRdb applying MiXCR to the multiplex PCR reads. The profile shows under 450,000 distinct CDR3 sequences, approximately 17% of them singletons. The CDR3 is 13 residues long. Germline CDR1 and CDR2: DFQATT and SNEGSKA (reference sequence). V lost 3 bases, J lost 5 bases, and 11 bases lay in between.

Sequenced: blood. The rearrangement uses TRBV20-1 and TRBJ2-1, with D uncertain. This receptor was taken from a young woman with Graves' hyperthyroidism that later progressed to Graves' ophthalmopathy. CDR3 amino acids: CSASLGVHNEQFF. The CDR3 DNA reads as TGCAGTGCTAGTCTTGGGGTCCACAATGAGCAGTTCTTC.